These T cell receptor beta chains were read from a single sample in a study of shared clonotypes between healthy human individuals. Sequencing was performed with immunoSEQ multiplex PCR; in TCRdb, only in-frame clones are kept and a portion is missing. The sample contains over a million clones, about 75% of which appear only once. The sample comprised memory CD4+ T cells sorted from blood. Receptors originate from a man between 18 and 29 years old in good health. Both conserved end residues are part of each CDR3. Each record gives: J gene, D gene, V gene, clone size, CDR3 protein, CDR3 DNA. D genes are given only for firm matches. Not every row has a clone size; where given, it reads once, few, many or a size class.

TRBJ2-3 TRBD1 TRBV2 NA CASTGDRGHEYF TGTGCCAGCACCGGGGACAGGGGGCACGAGTATTTT
TRBJ1-1 NA TRBV9 NA CASSVGQQNTEAFF TGTGCCAGCAGCGTAGGGCAGCAGAACACTGAAGCTTTCTTT
TRBJ2-3 NA TRBV29-1 NA CSVAYDTDTQYF TGCAGCGTTGCTTACGATACAGATACGCAGTATTTT
TRBJ1-5 NA TRBV28 NA CASSFPGQHSNQPQHF TGTGCCAGCAGTTTCCCCGGACAGCATAGCAATCAGCCCCAGCATTTT
TRBJ1-6 NA TRBV5-4 few CASSLKGINSPLHF TGTGCCAGCAGCTTAAAGGGGATTAATTCACCCCTCCACTTT
TRBJ2-2 NA TRBV6-6 NA CASIQSLPANTGELFF TGTGCCAGCATTCAATCTCTACCCGCGAACACCGGGGAGCTGTTTTTT
TRBJ1-6 NA TRBV2 NA CASGRSSWSPLHF TGTGCCAGCGGGAGGAGCAGCTGGTCACCCCTCCACTTT
TRBJ1-5 NA TRBV2 few CASQDDSNQPQHF TGTGCCAGTCAGGACGATAGCAATCAGCCCCAGCATTTT
TRBJ2-5 NA TRBV18 NA CASSPGGETQYF TGTGCCAGCTCACCTGGGGGAGAGACCCAGTACTTC
TRBJ2-2 TRBD1 TRBV5-1 once CASSPTGYTGELFF TGCGCCAGCAGCCCGACAGGGTACACCGGGGAGCTGTTTTTT
TRBJ1-2 TRBD1 TRBV2 NA CASTRTGQGFYGYTF TGTGCCAGTACGAGAACGGGACAGGGATTCTATGGCTACACCTTC
TRBJ2-6 TRBD2 TRBV4-3 once CASSQDLAGGKGANVLTF TGCGCCAGCAGCCAAGATTTGGCGGGAGGGAAGGGGGCCAACGTCCTGACTTTC
TRBJ1-1 NA TRBV5-4 few CASSLGPASGNTEAFF TGTGCCAGCAGCTTGGGCCCCGCTTCCGGGAACACTGAAGCTTTCTTT
TRBJ2-7 NA TRBV7-3 NA CASSPTRTVTTYEQYF TGTGCCAGCAGCCCAACCCGGACTGTTACGACCTACGAGCAGTACTTC
TRBJ1-3 TRBD1 TRBV18 once CASSPGGGGNTIYF TGTGCCAGCTCTCCAGGGGGCGGTGGAAACACCATATATTTT
TRBJ2-7 NA TRBV6-6 NA CASNKRYSSYEQYF TGTGCCAGCAACAAGAGGTACAGCTCCTACGAGCAGTACTTC
TRBJ2-7 NA TRBV2 NA CASSIRNEQYF TGTGCCAGCAGTATTAGGAACGAGCAGTACTTC
TRBJ2-5 TRBD2 TRBV19 NA CASSKIAPFGTSGSEETQYF TGTGCCAGTAGTAAGATCGCCCCATTCGGGACTAGCGGGAGTGAAGAGACCCAGTACTTC
TRBJ1-1 NA TRBV5-1 NA CASSFSSDTEAFF TGCGCCAGCAGCTTTAGCTCGGACACTGAAGCTTTCTTT
TRBJ1-5 NA TRBV19 NA CASSFAGNNQPQHF TGTGCCAGTAGTTTCGCAGGGAACAATCAGCCCCAGCATTTT
TRBJ2-7 NA TRBV2 NA CATVRIGDATLRYSYEQYF TGTGCCACGGTTCGAATCGGGGACGCCACCCTACGTTACTCCTACGAGCAGTACTTC
TRBJ1-1 NA TRBV7-9 few CASSPGNSMNTEAFF TGTGCCAGCAGCCCAGGGAATTCCATGAACACTGAAGCTTTCTTT
TRBJ2-2 NA TRBV6-1 few CASSERHTGELFF TGTGCCAGCAGTGAACGGCACACCGGGGAGCTGTTTTTT
TRBJ1-1 NA TRBV18 NA CASSPVSGAEAFF TGTGCCAGCTCACCAGTGTCTGGGGCTGAAGCTTTCTTT
TRBJ1-4 NA TRBV27 NA CASSSVSGWTTNEKLFF TGTGCCAGCAGTTCGGTTTCGGGTTGGACAACTAATGAAAAACTGTTTTTT
TRBJ1-3 NA TRBV5-4 NA CASSLNGGRAGNTIYF TGTGCCAGCAGCTTGAACGGGGGAAGGGCTGGAAACACCATATATTTT
TRBJ1-4 NA TRBV7-9 NA CASSLTGNEKLFF TGTGCCAGCAGCTTAACAGGGAACGAAAAACTGTTTTTT
TRBJ2-7 NA TRBV28 NA CASSVPTREQYF TGTGCCAGCAGTGTCCCTACTCGGGAGCAGTACTTC
TRBJ2-7 NA TRBV11-2 NA CASSLGMIVYEQYF TGTGCCAGCAGCTTAGGGATGATAGTCTACGAGCAGTACTTC
TRBJ1-5 NA TRBV18 NA CASSPTNRDQPQHF TGTGCCAGCTCACCTACTAACAGGGATCAGCCCCAGCATTTT
TRBJ2-2 NA TRBV5-1 NA CASNAARGNTGELFF TGCGCCAGCAACGCCGCTCGGGGGAACACCGGGGAGCTGTTTTTT
TRBJ2-7 NA TRBV6-1 NA CASSPRTGFLEQYF TGTGCCAGCAGTCCGAGGACCGGGTTTCTGGAGCAGTACTTC
TRBJ2-7 NA TRBV13 NA CASSFPGEQYF TGTGCCAGCAGTTTCCCCGGCGAGCAGTACTTC
TRBJ2-2 TRBD2 TRBV2 NA CASRDSGGRSGELFF TGTGCCAGCAGGGATAGCGGGGGAAGGTCCGGGGAGCTGTTTTTT
TRBJ2-5 NA TRBV29-1 once CSVEESEVPETQYF TGCAGCGTTGAAGAGTCAGAAGTACCAGAGACCCAGTACTTC
TRBJ2-1 NA TRBV5-4 NA CASSGSRGSYNEQFF TGTGCCAGCAGCGGATCACGAGGTTCCTACAATGAGCAGTTCTTC
TRBJ2-3 NA TRBV7-9 NA CASSLAGALDTQYF TGTGCCAGCAGCTTAGCGGGAGCATTAGATACGCAGTATTTT
TRBJ1-3 NA TRBV2 NA CASSVSLAGPGNTIYF TGTGCCAGCAGTGTCTCCCTTGCAGGGCCCGGAAACACCATATATTTT
TRBJ2-3 TRBD2 TRBV5-6 many CASSLVSLAGGLNTDTQYF TGTGCCAGCAGCTTGGTATCCTTAGCGGGGGGCCTCAACACAGATACGCAGTATTTT
TRBJ2-4 NA TRBV4-1 NA CASSPRSGKNIQYF TGCGCCAGCAGCCCCCGGTCCGGTAAAAACATTCAGTACTTC
TRBJ2-5 NA TRBV9 many CASSAVTGGQETQYF TGTGCCAGCAGCGCTGTGACAGGCGGGCAGGAGACCCAGTACTTC
TRBJ2-7 NA TRBV23-1 once CASSQDSQRLSYEQYF TGCGCCAGCAGTCAAGACTCACAGCGCCTCTCCTACGAGCAGTACTTC
TRBJ2-1 NA TRBV19 once CASSPGQVLAVSYNEQFF TGTGCCAGTAGTCCGGGACAGGTCCTAGCGGTCTCCTACAATGAGCAGTTCTTC
TRBJ2-5 NA TRBV30 NA CAWSIGAVQETQYF TGTGCCTGGAGTATCGGCGCAGTGCAAGAGACCCAGTACTTC
TRBJ1-2 NA TRBV10-3 NA CAISEGIRGNGYTF TGTGCCATCAGTGAGGGGATACGAGGGAATGGCTACACCTTC
TRBJ2-2 TRBD2 TRBV9 NA CASLKGGGNTGELFF TGTGCCAGCCTCAAGGGCGGGGGTAACACCGGGGAGCTGTTTTTT
TRBJ2-3 TRBD2 TRBV6-5 NA CASSSDSAGRTQYF TGTGCCAGCAGTTCCGACTCAGCGGGGAGAACGCAGTATTTT
TRBJ1-2 TRBD1 TRBV5-1 NA CASSLAQGAAYGYTF TGCGCCAGCAGCTTGGCACAGGGGGCGGCCTATGGCTACACCTTC
TRBJ2-7 TRBD1 TRBV7-2 NA CASSQFGTDLSYEQYF TGTGCCAGCAGCCAATTCGGGACAGACCTTTCCTACGAGCAGTACTTC
TRBJ2-1 NA TRBV2 NA CASSRDGTYNEQFF TGTGCCAGCAGCCGGGACGGAACCTACAATGAGCAGTTCTTC
TRBJ1-5 NA TRBV27 few CASSLEIGHQPQHF TGTGCCAGCAGTTTAGAGATCGGACATCAGCCCCAGCATTTT
TRBJ2-5 TRBD1 TRBV30 few CALTGRETQYF TGTGCCTTGACAGGGCGAGAGACCCAGTACTTC
TRBJ2-5 TRBD2 TRBV10-3 many CAISERGVQETQYF TGTGCCATCAGTGAGCGGGGGGTCCAAGAGACCCAGTACTTC
TRBJ2-7 TRBD1 TRBV6-1 NA CASSERPGTGSSYEQYF TGTGCCAGCAGTGAACGACCAGGGACAGGGAGCTCCTACGAGCAGTACTTC
TRBJ2-5 NA TRBV5-4 NA CASSFADGETQYF TGTGCCAGCAGCTTTGCGGACGGGGAGACCCAGTACTTC